This TCR beta chain stems from a study of OX40 agonist ivuxolimab in advanced cancers. The wider study: A partial response was reached by three patients: one with hepatocellular carcinoma and two with cutaneous melanoma.

Germline V gives CDR1 GTSNPN, CDR2 SVGIG (reference sequence). The CDR3 runs to 13 residues. V was cut by 0 bases and J by 3 bases, with 8 bases left in between. TCRdb's copy holds only in-frame clones and misses some; the assay was immunoSEQ multiplex PCR. Of about 58,000 clones listed, more than 70% are singletons. Only a few counts were recorded for this clone. Its cognate antigen is unknown. Findings and limits, study-wide: The study observed clonal expansion of CD4+ and CD8+ blood T cells by week 6 at 0.1 to 3.0 mg/kg.

The genes are TRBV30 and TRBJ1-1, with no clear D. This receptor was obtained from an adult with an advanced solid tumor such as melanoma, head and neck, liver or kidney cancer. Sequenced material: CD4+ or CD8+ T cells sorted from blood, taken in a trial of the OX40 agonist ivuxolimab. CDR3 nucleotide sequence: TGTGCCTGGAGTGTACGAGTCGACACTGAAGCTTTCTTT. This translates into CAWSVRVDTEAFF.